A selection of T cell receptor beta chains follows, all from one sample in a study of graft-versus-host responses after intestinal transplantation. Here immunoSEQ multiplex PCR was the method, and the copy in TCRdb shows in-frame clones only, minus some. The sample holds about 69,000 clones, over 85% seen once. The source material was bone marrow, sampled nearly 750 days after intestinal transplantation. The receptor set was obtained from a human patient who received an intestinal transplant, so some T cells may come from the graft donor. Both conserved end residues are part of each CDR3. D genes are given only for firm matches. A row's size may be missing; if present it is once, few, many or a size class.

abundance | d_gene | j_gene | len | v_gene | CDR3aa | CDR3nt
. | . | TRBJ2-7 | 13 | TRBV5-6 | CASSSGYTREQYF | TGTGCCAGCAGCTCTGGATACACACGCGAGCAGTACTTC
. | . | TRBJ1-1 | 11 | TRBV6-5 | CASSYGPEAFF | TGTGCCAGCAGTTACGGACCCGAGGCTTTCTTT
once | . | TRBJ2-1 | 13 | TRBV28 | CASSEGDYNEQFF | TGTGCCAGCAGTGAGGGGGACTACAATGAGCAGTTCTTC
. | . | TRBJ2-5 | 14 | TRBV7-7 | CASSLTSLDETQYF | TGTGCCAGCAGCTTGACTAGTTTAGACGAGACCCAGTACTTC
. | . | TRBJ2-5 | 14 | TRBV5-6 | CASSLTSPSETQYF | TGTGCCAGCAGCTTGACTAGCCCGTCAGAGACCCAGTACTTC
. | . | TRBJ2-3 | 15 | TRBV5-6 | CASKLIGNPTDTQYF | TGTGCCAGCAAGTTAATCGGAAATCCGACAGATACGCAGTATTTT
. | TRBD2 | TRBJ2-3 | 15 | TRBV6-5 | CASSIIAGETDTQYF | TGTGCCAGCTCCATCATAGCGGGAGAGACAGATACGCAGTATTTT
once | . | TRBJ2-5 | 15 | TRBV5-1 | CASSWLQGGQETQYF | TGCGCCAGCAGTTGGTTACAGGGGGGGCAAGAGACCCAGTACTTC
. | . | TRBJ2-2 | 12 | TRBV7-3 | CASSRGYGELFF | TGTGCCAGCAGCAGGGGGTACGGGGAGCTGTTTTTT
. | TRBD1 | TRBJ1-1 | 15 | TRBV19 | CASSPWTGLNTEAFF | TGTGCCAGTAGTCCATGGACAGGATTGAACACTGAAGCTTTCTTT
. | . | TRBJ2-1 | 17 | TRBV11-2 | CASSSYAQDGPYNEQFF | TGTGCCAGCAGCTCCTACGCTCAGGACGGGCCCTACAATGAGCAGTTCTTC
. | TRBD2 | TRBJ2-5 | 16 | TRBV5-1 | CASSFSAGGHEETQYF | TGCGCCAGCAGCTTCTCAGCGGGGGGCCATGAAGAGACCCAGTACTTC
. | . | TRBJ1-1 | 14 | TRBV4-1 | CASSQQHMNTEAFF | TGCGCCAGCAGCCAACAGCACATGAACACTGAAGCTTTCTTT
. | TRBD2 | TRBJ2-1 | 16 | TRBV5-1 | CASSLWTSGGYNEQFF | TGCGCCAGCAGCTTATGGACTAGCGGGGGTTACAATGAGCAGTTCTTC
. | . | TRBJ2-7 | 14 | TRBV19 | CASSIGAGTYEQYF | TGTGCCAGTAGTATAGGGGCAGGGACCTACGAGCAGTACTTC
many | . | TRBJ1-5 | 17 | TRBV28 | CASNPPDGAGRGQPQHF | TGTGCCAGCAACCCCCCGGACGGGGCTGGGCGTGGGCAGCCCCAGCATTTT
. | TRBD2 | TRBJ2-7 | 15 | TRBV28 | CASRTSGRIPYEQYF | TGTGCCAGCAGAACTAGCGGGAGGATACCCTACGAGCAGTACTTC
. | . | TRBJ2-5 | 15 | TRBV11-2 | CASSLGFRKAETQYF | TGTGCCAGCAGCTTAGGGTTCAGGAAGGCGGAGACCCAGTACTTC
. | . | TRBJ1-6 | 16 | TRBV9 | CASSASDQGGGSPLHF | TGTGCCAGCAGCGCCTCGGATCAAGGGGGAGGTTCACCCCTCCACTTT
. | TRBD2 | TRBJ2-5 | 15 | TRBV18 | CASSPSTSGIETQYF | TGTGCCAGCTCACCCTCGACTAGCGGGATAGAGACCCAGTACTTC
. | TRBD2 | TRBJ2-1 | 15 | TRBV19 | CATTPGTSGSNEQFF | TGTGCCACCACTCCCGGGACTAGCGGGAGTAATGAGCAGTTCTTC
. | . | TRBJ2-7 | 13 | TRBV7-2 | CASSLDASNEQYF | TGTGCCAGCAGCTTAGACGCCTCTAACGAGCAGTACTTC
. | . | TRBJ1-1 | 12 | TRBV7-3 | CASSFDGGEAFF | TGTGCCAGCAGCTTTGATGGGGGGGAAGCTTTCTTT
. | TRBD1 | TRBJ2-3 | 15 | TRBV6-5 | CASSYRTGGTDTQYF | TGTGCCAGCAGCTACCGGACAGGAGGCACAGATACGCAGTATTTT
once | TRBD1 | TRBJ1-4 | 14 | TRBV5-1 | CASSPSRGREKLFF | TGCGCCAGCAGCCCCTCCAGGGGGCGGGAAAAACTGTTTTTT
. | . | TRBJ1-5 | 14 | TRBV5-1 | CASSSGEGNQPQHF | TGCGCCAGCAGCTCAGGGGAGGGCAATCAGCCCCAGCATTTT
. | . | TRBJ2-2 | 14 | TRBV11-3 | CASSFGGTTGELFF | TGTGCCAGCAGCTTTGGTGGTACGACCGGGGAGCTGTTTTTT
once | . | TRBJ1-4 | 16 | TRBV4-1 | CASSQLNSGGDEKLFF | TGCGCCAGCAGCCAACTAAACAGCGGGGGCGATGAAAAACTGTTTTTT
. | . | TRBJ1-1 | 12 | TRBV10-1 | CASSEGYTEAFF | TGCGCCAGCAGTGAAGGGTACACTGAAGCTTTCTTT
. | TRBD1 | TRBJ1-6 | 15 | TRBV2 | CASSDQDRGRSPLHF | TGTGCCAGCAGTGACCAGGACAGGGGGCGTTCACCCCTCCACTTT
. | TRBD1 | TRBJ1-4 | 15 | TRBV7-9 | CASTITGESNEKLFF | TGTGCCAGCACCATAACAGGGGAATCTAATGAAAAACTGTTTTTT